This TCR beta chain was identified during a study of T cell responses to AZD1222 COVID-19 vaccine. Findings and caveats of the study: Spike regions recognized by vaccine-associated CD4 TCRs spanned the protein, led by 160-218 and 743-854.

Some clones are missing from TCRdb's copy, which holds only in-frame ones; the method was immunoSEQ multiplex PCR. The top ten clones hold more than 3% of a sample with around 130,000 clones, 88% of them seen once. Notes on this clone: Its antigen is unknown.

The TCR originated in an adult who received the AZD1222 COVID-19 vaccine. The sample here was peripheral blood, taken 28 days after the second AZD1222 dose.

CDR3 sequence (DNA): TGTGCCAGCAGGCCCGACAGGTTTGTTAACTATGGCTACACCTTC. The encoded protein is CASRPDRFVNYGYTF. The rearrangement uses TRBV27 and TRBJ1-2; D may be TRBD1 (6 bases). The V and J ends lost 6 bases and 1 base respectively, with 15 bases between them. The CDR3 is 15 amino acids. In germline, CDR1 is MNHEY, CDR2 SMNVEV (reference sequence).